This T cell receptor (beta chain) was profiled in a study of T cell repertoires in cytomegalovirus infection. Across the whole study: Matching HLA type, along with CMV infection, was indicated by public TCR beta signatures. Study-wide results and caveats: Using cumulative public TCR beta family frequency, the authors identified those who carried CMV together with the relevant HLA. HLA-C-restricted CMV clonotypes gave the most frequent clonotype in two of eight donors.

Only a few counts were recorded for this clonotype. Its target is unknown. Per germline, CDR1 MDHEN and CDR2 SYDVKM. V dropped 6 bases and J dropped 6 bases, with 16 bases sitting between them. CDR3 length: 14 amino acids. MiXCR, applied by TCRdb to the reads, yields one record per CDR3 protein. The table includes fewer than 1,000,000 distinct CDR3 sequences, around 32% detected once. The TCR comes from a human donor in good health (CMV status not recorded). Some clones in this sample may be carry-over from other donors' samples. Sequences were derived from cultured CD8+ T cells from PBMCs, sampled from culture after CMV antigen stimulation. The gene calls are TRBV28 and TRBJ2-3, with D maybe TRBD1 (7 bases). CDR3 DNA sequence: TGTGCCAGCAGCTCAGGGGGGCCAAGGGATACGCAGTATTTT. As protein: CASSSGGPRDTQYF.